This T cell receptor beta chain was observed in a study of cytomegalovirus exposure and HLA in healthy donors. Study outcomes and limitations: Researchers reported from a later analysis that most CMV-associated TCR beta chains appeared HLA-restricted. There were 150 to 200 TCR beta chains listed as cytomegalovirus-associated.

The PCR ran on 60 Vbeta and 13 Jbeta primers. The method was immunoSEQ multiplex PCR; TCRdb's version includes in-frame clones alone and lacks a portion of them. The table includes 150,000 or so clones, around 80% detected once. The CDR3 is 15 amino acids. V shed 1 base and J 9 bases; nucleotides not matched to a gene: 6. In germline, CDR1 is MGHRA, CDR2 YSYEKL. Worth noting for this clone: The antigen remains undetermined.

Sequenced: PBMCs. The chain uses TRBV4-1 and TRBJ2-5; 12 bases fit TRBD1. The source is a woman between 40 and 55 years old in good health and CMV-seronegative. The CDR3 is CASSQGDRGPQAQYF. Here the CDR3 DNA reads TGCGCCAGCAGCCAAGGGGACAGGGGGCCTCAGGCCCAGTACTTC.